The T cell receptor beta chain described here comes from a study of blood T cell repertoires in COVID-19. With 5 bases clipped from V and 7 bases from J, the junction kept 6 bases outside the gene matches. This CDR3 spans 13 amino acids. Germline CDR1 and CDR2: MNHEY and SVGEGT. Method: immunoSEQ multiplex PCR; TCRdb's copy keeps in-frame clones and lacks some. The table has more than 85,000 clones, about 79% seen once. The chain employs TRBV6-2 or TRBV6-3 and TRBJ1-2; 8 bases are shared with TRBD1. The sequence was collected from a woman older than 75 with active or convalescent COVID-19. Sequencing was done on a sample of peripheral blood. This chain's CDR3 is CASSQGASTGYTF. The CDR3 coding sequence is TGTGCCAGCAGTCAGGGGGCTTCGACTGGCTACACCTTC.